The clone carrying this TCR beta chain was detected only a few times. The antigen is not known. The CDR3 loop spans 13 amino acids. Germline CDR1 SNHLY, CDR2 FYNNEI. V was clipped by 10 bases and J by 4 bases; unmatched bases: 7. The source of the sample is a study of T cell repertoires in cytomegalovirus infection. Whole-study context: Public TCR beta signatures were indicative of both CMV infection and a matching HLA type. Study-wide findings and caveats: HLA-C-restricted CMV-specific TCR beta clonotypes were dominant in the ex vivo response.

Each CDR3 protein is one row after TCRdb ran MiXCR on the reads. This table holds approximately 1,000,000 distinct CDR3 sequences, around 29% found once. The clonotype originates from a human donor in good health (CMV status not recorded). Some clones in this sample may be carry-over from other donors' samples. J is TRBJ1-5 and V is TRBV2; 7 nucleotides agree with TRBD1. The specimen comprised cultured CD8+ T cells from PBMCs, sampled from culture after CMV antigen stimulation. The CDR3 protein is CATRQGRNQPQHF. The CDR3, as DNA: TGTGCCACTCGACAGGGACGAAATCAGCCCCAGCATTTT.